This entry lists 13 T cell receptor beta chains sequenced from one sample in a study of Graves' ophthalmopathy and Graves' hyperthyroidism. Scientists amplified the TCR beta CDR3 regions from RNA transcripts. Amplification began with first-round RT-PCR using HTBI primers, then second-round multiplex PCR was performed. TCRdb ran MiXCR on the multiplex PCR reads and lists one entry per CDR3 protein. The sample lists about 700,000 distinct CDR3 sequences, about 40% occurring once. The sample taken for sequencing was peripheral blood. The source of these receptors is an adult man with Graves' ophthalmopathy.

Comment on this clonotype: This may stem from a read error, because a much larger clone lies one nucleotide away. This sequence joins TRBV5-5 and TRBJ1-5; 7 nucleotides agree with TRBD1. Germline V gene data show CDR1 as SGHKS and CDR2 as YYEKEE (reference sequence). There are 14 residues in the CDR3. V was clipped by 0 bases and J by 6 bases; unmatched bases: 3. Here the CDR3 reads CASSLVRGGQPQHF. CDR3 in DNA: TGTGCCAGCAGCTTGGTCAGGGGGGGTCAGCCCCAGCATTTT.

The chain links TRBV29-1 to TRBJ2-5; no reliable D call. The CDR3 is 11 amino acids. The V gene's germline CDR1 is SQVTM and CDR2 ANQGSEA. The V and J ends lost 7 bases and 5 bases respectively, with 11 bases between them. This chain's CDR3 is CSGGIWETQYF. The CDR3 DNA sequence: TGCAGCGGGGGTATTTGGGAGACCCAGTACTTC.

This rearrangement joins TRBV4-3 to TRBJ1-1; no firm D call. In germline, CDR1 is LGHNA, CDR2 YSLEER. V was trimmed by 1 base and J by 4 bases, leaving 10 bases between them. The CDR3 contains 14 residues. CDR3 protein: CASSQATVGTEAFF. The CDR3 DNA is TGCGCCAGCAGCCAAGCTACGGTAGGCACTGAAGCTTTCTTT.

As for this clonotype: Since no conserved phenylalanine or tryptophan closes the CDR3, a read error is the likely cause. The genes are TRBV9 and TRBJ1-1; D is possibly TRBD1 (6 bases). Germline CDR1 SGDLS, CDR2 YYNGEE. CDR3 size: 14 residues. V was pared by 2 bases and J by 5 bases, with 13 bases between. CDR3 in amino acids: CASSVVWGHTEAFS. The CDR3 coding sequence is TGTGCCAGCAGCGTTGTCTGGGGACATACTGAAGCTTTCTCT.

Many counts were recorded for this clonotype. CDR3 nucleotides: TGTGCCAGCAGCCTCTACAGGGGGCACGAGCAGTACTTC. It encodes CASSLYRGHEQYF. The rearrangement uses TRBV14 and TRBJ2-7; 9 nucleotides agree with TRBD1. V shed 4 bases and J 5 bases; nucleotides not matched to a gene: 3. The CDR3 loop spans 13 amino acids. Germline V gene data show CDR1 as SGHDN and CDR2 as FVKESK.

This clonotype was detected many times. The chain has TRBV2 and TRBJ2-7, with 7 bases identical to TRBD1. The CDR3 is 16 residues long. V dropped 4 bases and J dropped 3; count of bases not matched to a gene: 12. CDR1 and CDR2 from the germline V gene are SNHLY and FYNNEI. In DNA form, the CDR3 reads TGTGCCAGCAGTGGAGACGCCGCGACAGGGAACTACGAGCAGTACTTC. This encodes CASSGDAATGNYEQYF.

In its sample, this clonotype was seen once. V gene TRBV20-1 combines with J gene TRBJ1-2; D may be TRBD1 (5 bases). Germline CDR1 is DFQATT and CDR2 is SNEGSKA (reference sequence). The CDR3 has 11 amino acids. Trimming removed 3 bases at V and 11 bases at J, with 13 bases between. Here the CDR3 DNA reads TGCAGTGCTAGTGACGGGAGGGGTTACACCTTC. Its translation: CSASDGRGYTF.

This clonotype has at least ten counts. This chain links TRBV11-2 with TRBJ2-7; 11 nucleotides line up with TRBD2. Per germline, CDR1 SGHAT and CDR2 FQNNGV. The CDR3 extends over 14 amino acids. V dropped 5 bases and J dropped 3; count of bases not matched to a gene: 3. The CDR3 protein is CASSPSGRNYEQYF. CDR3 nucleotides: TGTGCCAGCAGCCCTAGCGGGAGGAACTACGAGCAGTACTTC.

The chain recombines TRBV10-3 with TRBJ1-2, with D perhaps TRBD1 (6 bases). With 7 bases removed from V and 1 base from J, the gap between germline ends came to 13 bases. In germline, CDR1 is ENHRY, CDR2 SYGVKD. This CDR3 has 14 residues. The CDR3 is CAIKDRTLNYGYTF. The CDR3 region has the DNA TGTGCCATCAAAGACAGGACCCTTAACTATGGCTACACCTTC.

The rearrangement joins TRBV6-2 or TRBV6-3 to TRBJ2-3, with D unresolved. Per the germline V gene, CDR1 is MNHEY and CDR2 is SVGEGT. The CDR3 is 14 residues long. V was clipped by 6 bases and J by 0 bases, with 10 bases between them. CDR3: CASRPRGSTDTQYF. The CDR3, as DNA: TGTGCCAGCAGACCCCGTGGTAGCACAGATACGCAGTATTTT.

This clonotype was found a few times. A single base separates this from a much larger clone, so it may be a read error. The V and J genes are TRBV13 and TRBJ1-3; TRBD1 matches at 8 bases. Per germline, CDR1 PRHDT and CDR2 FYEKMQ (reference sequence). The CDR3 totals 15 residues. The CDR3 loop reads CASSVGQGPGNTTYF. CDR3 nucleotides: TGTGCCAGCAGCGTAGGACAGGGACCTGGAAACACCACATATTTT.

This clonotype was seen at least ten times. This chain joins TRBV15 and TRBJ1-1; 8 bases agree with TRBD1. Germline values: CDR1 LNHNV, CDR2 YYDKDF (reference sequence). The V gene end was trimmed by 0 bases and the J gene end by 4 bases; junction bases not matched to a gene: 7. CDR3 length: 16 amino acids. The CDR3 DNA reads TGTGCCACCAGCAGAGATCGGGGGCAGGGGGCCACTGAAGCTTTCTTT. Residues: CATSRDRGQGATEAFF.

In regard to this clonotype: One base away lies a much larger clone, so this may be a sequencing read error. The chain carries TRBV7-3 and TRBJ2-2; tentatively, D is TRBD2 (5 bases). This CDR3 is 16 amino acids long. The germline gives CDR1 SGHTA, CDR2 FQGTGA. The CDR3 DNA is TGTGCCAGCAGCTTAACTGGTGCGGTGAACAACGGGGAGCTGCTTTTT. This sequence encodes CASSLTGAVNNGELLF.